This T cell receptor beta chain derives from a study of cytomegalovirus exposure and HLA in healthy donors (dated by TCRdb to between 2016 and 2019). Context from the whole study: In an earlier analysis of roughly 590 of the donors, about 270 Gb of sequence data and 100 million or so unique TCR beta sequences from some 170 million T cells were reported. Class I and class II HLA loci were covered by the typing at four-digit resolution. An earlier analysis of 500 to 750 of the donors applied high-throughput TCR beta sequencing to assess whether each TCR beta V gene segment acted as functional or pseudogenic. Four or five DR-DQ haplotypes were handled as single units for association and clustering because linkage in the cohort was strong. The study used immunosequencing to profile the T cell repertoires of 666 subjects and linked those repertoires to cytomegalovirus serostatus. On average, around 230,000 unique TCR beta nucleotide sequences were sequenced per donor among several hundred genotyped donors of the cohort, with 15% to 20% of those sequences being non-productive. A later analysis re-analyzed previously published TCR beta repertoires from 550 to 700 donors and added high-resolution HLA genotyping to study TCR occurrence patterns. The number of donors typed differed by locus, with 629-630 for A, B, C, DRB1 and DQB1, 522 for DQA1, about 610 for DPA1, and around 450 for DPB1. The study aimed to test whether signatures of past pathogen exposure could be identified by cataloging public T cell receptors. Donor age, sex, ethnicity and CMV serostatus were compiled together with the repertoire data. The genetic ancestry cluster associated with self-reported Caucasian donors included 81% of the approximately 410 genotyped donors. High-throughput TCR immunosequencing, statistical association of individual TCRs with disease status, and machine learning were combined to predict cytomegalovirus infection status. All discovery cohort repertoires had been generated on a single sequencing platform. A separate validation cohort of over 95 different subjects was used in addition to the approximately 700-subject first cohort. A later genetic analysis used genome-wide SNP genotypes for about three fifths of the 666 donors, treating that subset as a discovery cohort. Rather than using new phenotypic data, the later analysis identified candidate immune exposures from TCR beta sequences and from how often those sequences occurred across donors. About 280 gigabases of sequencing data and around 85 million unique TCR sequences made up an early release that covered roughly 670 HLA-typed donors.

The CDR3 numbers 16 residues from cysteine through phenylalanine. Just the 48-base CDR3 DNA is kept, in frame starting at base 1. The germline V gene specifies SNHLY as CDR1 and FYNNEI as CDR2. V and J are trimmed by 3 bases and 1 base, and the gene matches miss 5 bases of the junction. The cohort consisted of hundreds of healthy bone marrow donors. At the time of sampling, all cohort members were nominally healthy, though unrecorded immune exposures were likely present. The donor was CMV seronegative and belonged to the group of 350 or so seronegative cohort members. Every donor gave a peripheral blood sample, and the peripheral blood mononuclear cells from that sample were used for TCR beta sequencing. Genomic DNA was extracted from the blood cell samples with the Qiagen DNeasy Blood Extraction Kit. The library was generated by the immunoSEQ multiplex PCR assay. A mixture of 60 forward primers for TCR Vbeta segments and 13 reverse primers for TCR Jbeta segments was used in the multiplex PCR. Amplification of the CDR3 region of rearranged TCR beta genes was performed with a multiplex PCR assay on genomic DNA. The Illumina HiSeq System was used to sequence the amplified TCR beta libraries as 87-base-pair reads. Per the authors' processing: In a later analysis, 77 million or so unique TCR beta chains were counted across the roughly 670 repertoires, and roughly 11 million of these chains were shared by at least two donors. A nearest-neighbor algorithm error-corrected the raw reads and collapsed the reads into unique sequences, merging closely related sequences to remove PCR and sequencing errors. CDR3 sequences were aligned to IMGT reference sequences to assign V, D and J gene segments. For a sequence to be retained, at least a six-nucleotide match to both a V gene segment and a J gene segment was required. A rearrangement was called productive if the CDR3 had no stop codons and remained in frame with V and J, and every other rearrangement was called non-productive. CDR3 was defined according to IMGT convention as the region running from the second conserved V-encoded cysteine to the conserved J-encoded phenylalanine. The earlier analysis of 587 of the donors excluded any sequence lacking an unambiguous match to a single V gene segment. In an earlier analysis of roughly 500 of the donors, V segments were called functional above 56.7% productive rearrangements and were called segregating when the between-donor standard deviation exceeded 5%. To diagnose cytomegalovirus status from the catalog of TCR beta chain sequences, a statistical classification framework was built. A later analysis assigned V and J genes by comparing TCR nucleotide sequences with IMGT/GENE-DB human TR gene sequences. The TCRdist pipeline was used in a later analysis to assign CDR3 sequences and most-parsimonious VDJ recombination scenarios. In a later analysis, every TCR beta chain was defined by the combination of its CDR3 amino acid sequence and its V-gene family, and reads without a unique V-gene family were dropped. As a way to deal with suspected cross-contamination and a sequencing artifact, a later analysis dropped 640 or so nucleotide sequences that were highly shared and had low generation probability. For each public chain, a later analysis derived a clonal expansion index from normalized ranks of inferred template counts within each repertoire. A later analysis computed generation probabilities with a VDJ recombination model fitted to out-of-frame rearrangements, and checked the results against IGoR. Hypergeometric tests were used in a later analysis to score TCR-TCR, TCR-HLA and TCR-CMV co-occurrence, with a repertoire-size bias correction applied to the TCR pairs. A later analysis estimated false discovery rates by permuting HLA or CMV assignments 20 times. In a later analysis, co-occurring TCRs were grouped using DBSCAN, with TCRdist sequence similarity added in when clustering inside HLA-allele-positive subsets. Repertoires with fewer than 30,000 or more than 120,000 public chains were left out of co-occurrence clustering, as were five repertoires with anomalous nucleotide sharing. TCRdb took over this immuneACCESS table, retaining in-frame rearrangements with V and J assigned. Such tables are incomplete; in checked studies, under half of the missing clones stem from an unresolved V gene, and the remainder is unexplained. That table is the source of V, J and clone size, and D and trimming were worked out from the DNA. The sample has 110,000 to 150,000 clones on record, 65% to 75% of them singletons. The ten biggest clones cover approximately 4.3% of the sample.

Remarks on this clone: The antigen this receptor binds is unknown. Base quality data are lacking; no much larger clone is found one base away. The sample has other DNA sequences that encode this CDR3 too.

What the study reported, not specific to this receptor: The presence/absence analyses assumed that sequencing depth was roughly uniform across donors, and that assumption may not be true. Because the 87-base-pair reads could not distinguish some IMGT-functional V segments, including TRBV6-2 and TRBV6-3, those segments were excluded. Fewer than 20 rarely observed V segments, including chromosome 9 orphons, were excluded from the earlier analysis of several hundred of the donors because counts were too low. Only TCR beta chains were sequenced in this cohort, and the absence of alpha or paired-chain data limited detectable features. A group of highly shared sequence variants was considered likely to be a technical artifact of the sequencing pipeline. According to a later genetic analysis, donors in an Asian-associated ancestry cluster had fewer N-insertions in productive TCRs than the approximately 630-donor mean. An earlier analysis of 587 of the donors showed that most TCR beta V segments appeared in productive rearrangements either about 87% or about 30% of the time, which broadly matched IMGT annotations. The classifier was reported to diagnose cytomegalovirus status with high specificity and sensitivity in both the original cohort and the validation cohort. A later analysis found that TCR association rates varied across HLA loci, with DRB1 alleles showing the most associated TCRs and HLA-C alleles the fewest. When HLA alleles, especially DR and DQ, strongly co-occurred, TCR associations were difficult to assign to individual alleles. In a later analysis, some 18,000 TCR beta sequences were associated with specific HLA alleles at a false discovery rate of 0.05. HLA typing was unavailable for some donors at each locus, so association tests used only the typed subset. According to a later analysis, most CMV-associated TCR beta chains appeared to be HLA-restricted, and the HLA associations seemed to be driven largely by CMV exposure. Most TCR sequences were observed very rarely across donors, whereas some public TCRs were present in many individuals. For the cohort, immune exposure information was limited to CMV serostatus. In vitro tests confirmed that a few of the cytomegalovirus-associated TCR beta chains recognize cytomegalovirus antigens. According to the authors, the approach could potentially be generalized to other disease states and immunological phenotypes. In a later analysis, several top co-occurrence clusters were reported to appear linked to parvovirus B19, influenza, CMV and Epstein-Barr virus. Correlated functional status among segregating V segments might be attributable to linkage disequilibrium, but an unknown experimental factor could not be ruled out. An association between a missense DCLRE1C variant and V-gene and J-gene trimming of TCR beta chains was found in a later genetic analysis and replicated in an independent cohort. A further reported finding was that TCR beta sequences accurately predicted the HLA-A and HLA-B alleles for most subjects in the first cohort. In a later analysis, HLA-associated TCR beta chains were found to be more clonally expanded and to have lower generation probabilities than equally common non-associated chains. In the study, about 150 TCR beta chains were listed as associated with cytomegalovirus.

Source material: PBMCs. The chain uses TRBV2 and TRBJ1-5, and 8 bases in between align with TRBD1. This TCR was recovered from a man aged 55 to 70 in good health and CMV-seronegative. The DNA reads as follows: TGTGCCAGCAGTGAGAGGACAGGGTTCAGCAATCAGCCCCAGCATTTT. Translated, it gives CASSERTGFSNQPQHF. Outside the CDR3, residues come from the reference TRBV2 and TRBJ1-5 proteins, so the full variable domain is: EPEVTQTPSHQVTQMGQEVILRCVPISNHLYFYWYRQILGQKVEFLVSFYNNEISEKSEIFDDQFSVERPDGSNFTLKIRSTKLEDSAMYFCASSERTGFSNQPQHFGDGTRLSIL.